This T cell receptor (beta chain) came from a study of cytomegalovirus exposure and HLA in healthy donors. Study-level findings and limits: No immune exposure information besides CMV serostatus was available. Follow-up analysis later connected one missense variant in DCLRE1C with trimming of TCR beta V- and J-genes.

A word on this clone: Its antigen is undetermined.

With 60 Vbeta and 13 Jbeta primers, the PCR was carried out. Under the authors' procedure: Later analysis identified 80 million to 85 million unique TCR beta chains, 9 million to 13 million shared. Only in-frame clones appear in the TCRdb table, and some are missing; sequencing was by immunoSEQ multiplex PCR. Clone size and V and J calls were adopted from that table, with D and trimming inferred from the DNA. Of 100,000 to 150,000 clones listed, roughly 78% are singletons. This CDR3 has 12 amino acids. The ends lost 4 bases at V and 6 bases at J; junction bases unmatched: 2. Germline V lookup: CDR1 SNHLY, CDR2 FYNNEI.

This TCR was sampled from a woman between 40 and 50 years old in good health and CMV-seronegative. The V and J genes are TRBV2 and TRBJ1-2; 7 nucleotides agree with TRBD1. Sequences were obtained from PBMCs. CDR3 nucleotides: TGTGCCAGCAGTGGGCAGGGGGATGGCTACACCTTC. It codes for CASSGQGDGYTF.